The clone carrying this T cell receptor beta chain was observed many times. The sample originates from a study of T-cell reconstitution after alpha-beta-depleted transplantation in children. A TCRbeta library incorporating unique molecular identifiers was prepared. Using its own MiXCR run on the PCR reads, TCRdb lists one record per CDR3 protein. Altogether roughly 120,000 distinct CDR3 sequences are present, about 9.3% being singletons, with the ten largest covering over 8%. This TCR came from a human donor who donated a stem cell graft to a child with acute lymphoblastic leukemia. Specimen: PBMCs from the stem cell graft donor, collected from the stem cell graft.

CDR3 amino acids: CASSYSDGSGSYNEQFF. For the CDR3, the DNA is TGTGCCAGCAGTTACTCGGACGGTAGCGGTTCCTACAATGAGCAGTTCTTC. This chain joins TRBV6-2 or TRBV6-3 and TRBJ2-1, with TRBD2 as a possible D gene (6 bases). The CDR3 spans 17 residues. The V and J ends lost 0 bases and 1 base respectively, with 13 bases between them. Per the germline V gene, CDR1 is MNHEY and CDR2 is SVGEGT.